Listed below are T cell receptor beta chains from one sample, sequenced in a study. TCRdb re-analysed the multiplex PCR reads in MiXCR, keeping a single row per CDR3 protein. This repertoire shows some 960 distinct CDR3 sequences, roughly 6% found once; its top ten account for roughly 7%. The sequencing sample was made of naive CD4+ T cells sorted from blood. Receptor source: a female donor with breast cancer. Both conserved end residues are part of each CDR3. The order of the fields is clone size, J gene, V gene, D gene, CDR3 protein, CDR3 DNA. A D gene is named only where the DNA matches it firmly. Clone size appears in some rows only: once, few, many, or a class for an expanded clone.

large	TRBJ1-2	TRBV12-3/TRBV12-4	.	CASSLGRNYGYTF	TGTGCCAGCAGTTTGGGCCGAAACTATGGCTACACCTTC
large	TRBJ1-2	TRBV12-3/TRBV12-4	.	CASSLIPAYGYTF	TGTGCCAGCAGTTTAATCCCCGCTTATGGCTACACCTTC
medium-sized	TRBJ1-2	TRBV12-3/TRBV12-4	.	CASSFEGTGYTF	TGTGCCAGCAGTTTCGAGGGTACCGGCTACACCTTC
large	TRBJ1-2	TRBV12-3/TRBV12-4	TRBD1	CASSRDRAQGGYTF	TGTGCCAGCAGTCGGGACAGGGCCCAGGGAGGCTACACCTTC
large	TRBJ1-2	TRBV12-3/TRBV12-4	.	CASTLGIDYGYTF	TGTGCCAGCACCCTGGGTATTGATTATGGCTACACCTTC
medium-sized	TRBJ1-2	TRBV12-3/TRBV12-4	.	CASSSFDYGYTF	TGTGCCAGCAGTTCATTCGACTATGGCTACACCTTC
large	TRBJ1-2	TRBV12-3/TRBV12-4	.	CASSPEWGYGYTF	TGTGCCAGCAGTCCCGAGTGGGGCTATGGCTACACCTTC
medium-sized	TRBJ1-2	TRBV12-3/TRBV12-4	.	CASTVDGVYGYTF	TGTGCCAGCACCGTAGACGGAGTCTATGGCTACACCTTC
medium-sized	TRBJ1-2	TRBV12-3/TRBV12-4	.	CASSFLDTTNYGYTF	TGTGCCAGCAGTTTCCTGGACACAACTAACTATGGCTACACCTTC
.	TRBJ1-2	TRBV12-3/TRBV12-4	TRBD1	CASSQTGTYGYTF	TGTGCCAGCAGCCAGACAGGGACCTATGGCTACACCTTC
medium-sized	TRBJ1-2	TRBV12-3/TRBV12-4	.	CASRATRNYGYTF	TGTGCCAGCAGGGCGACTCGGAACTATGGCTACACCTTC
large	TRBJ1-2	TRBV12-3/TRBV12-4	.	CASNVQGGYGYTF	TGTGCCAGCAACGTACAGGGAGGCTATGGCTACACCTTC
large	TRBJ1-2	TRBV12-3/TRBV12-4	.	CASSLTERGGYTF	TGTGCCAGCAGTTTAACCGAAAGGGGCGGCTACACCTTC
large	TRBJ1-2	TRBV12-3/TRBV12-4	TRBD1	CASRPRRQGGYTF	TGTGCCAGCAGACCGCGCCGACAGGGTGGCTACACCTTC
large	TRBJ1-2	TRBV12-3/TRBV12-4	TRBD1	CASSVPGQGLGYTF	TGTGCCAGCAGTGTCCCGGGACAGGGCCTGGGCTACACCTTC
large	TRBJ1-2	TRBV12-3/TRBV12-4	TRBD1	CASSLDRVVRGTF	TGTGCCAGCAGTCTGGACAGGGTGGTGCGCGGCACCTTC
medium-sized	TRBJ1-2	TRBV12-3/TRBV12-4	.	CASSLSNLPGGYTF	TGTGCCAGCAGTTTAAGCAATCTCCCGGGAGGCTACACCTTC
many	TRBJ1-2	TRBV12-3/TRBV12-4	.	CASSLALGLLYGYTF	TGTGCCAGCAGTTTAGCGCTGGGGCTCCTCTATGGCTACACCTTC
large	TRBJ1-2	TRBV12-3/TRBV12-4	TRBD1	CASRFSPSQGYTF	TGTGCCAGCAGATTTAGTCCGTCACAGGGGTACACCTTC
medium-sized	TRBJ1-2	TRBV12-3/TRBV12-4	.	CASSSRGQFEGYTF	TGTGCCAGCAGTTCCCGGGGACAATTTGAAGGCTACACCTTC
medium-sized	TRBJ1-2	TRBV12-3/TRBV12-4	TRBD1	CASSFGRQGRVSYGYTF	TGTGCCAGCAGTTTCGGGAGACAGGGCCGGGTTAGCTATGGCTACACCTTC
large	TRBJ1-2	TRBV12-3/TRBV12-4	.	CASSFTLGGAGNYGYTF	TGTGCCAGCAGTTTTACTCTCGGAGGGGCTGGAAACTATGGCTACACCTTC
few	TRBJ1-2	TRBV12-3/TRBV12-4	.	CASSSGQPSYGYTF	TGTGCCAGCAGTTCCGGACAACCGTCCTATGGCTACACCTTC
.	TRBJ1-2	TRBV12-3/TRBV12-4	.	CASSQGLYGYTF	TGTGCCAGCAGTCAGGGGCTATATGGCTACACCTTC
medium-sized	TRBJ1-2	TRBV12-3/TRBV12-4	.	CASRKIGRTDAGDGYTF	TGTGCCAGCAGAAAGATCGGCAGGACAGACGCCGGGGATGGCTACACCTTC
medium-sized	TRBJ1-2	TRBV12-3/TRBV12-4	.	CASSLGDTAAHGYTF	TGTGCCAGCAGTTTGGGAGACACGGCCGCCCATGGCTACACCTTC
large	TRBJ1-2	TRBV12-3/TRBV12-4	.	CASSLPDGYGYTF	TGTGCCAGCAGTCTCCCGGACGGCTATGGCTACACCTTC
medium-sized	TRBJ1-2	TRBV12-3/TRBV12-4	TRBD1	CASTGGTGNYGYTF	TGTGCCAGCACCGGAGGGACAGGGAACTATGGCTACACCTTC
medium-sized	TRBJ1-2	TRBV12-3/TRBV12-4	.	CASSGTHANYGYTF	TGTGCCAGCAGCGGAACCCACGCTAACTATGGCTACACCTTC
large	TRBJ1-2	TRBV12-3/TRBV12-4	.	CASSLSGGSENSYTF	TGTGCCAGCAGTTTAAGCGGAGGGTCGGAGAACAGCTACACCTTC
large	TRBJ1-2	TRBV12-3/TRBV12-4	.	CASSSTGESSYGYTF	TGTGCCAGCAGTTCCACAGGTGAATCGAGCTATGGCTACACCTTC
medium-sized	TRBJ1-2	TRBV12-3/TRBV12-4	.	CASSLRVGYRYTF	TGTGCCAGCAGTTTAAGGGTCGGGTATCGCTACACCTTC
medium-sized	TRBJ1-2	TRBV12-3/TRBV12-4	.	CASSFGFGRDYGYTF	TGTGCCAGCAGTTTCGGTTTCGGGAGGGACTATGGCTACACCTTC
medium-sized	TRBJ1-2	TRBV12-3/TRBV12-4	.	CASSLGEGYTF	TGTGCCAGCAGTTTAGGAGAAGGCTACACCTTC
medium-sized	TRBJ1-2	TRBV12-3/TRBV12-4	.	CASRPAARNYGYTF	TGTGCCAGCAGACCCGCGGCACGTAACTATGGCTACACCTTC
.	TRBJ1-2	TRBV12-3/TRBV12-4	.	CASSYWTEDYTF	TGTGCCAGCAGTTATTGGACCGAGGACTACACCTTC